This TCR beta chain came from a study of T cell changes during pregnancy in multiple sclerosis. Germline-derived CDR1 and CDR2 are MDHEN and SYDVKM. The CDR3 extends over 18 amino acids. V dropped 2 bases and J dropped 4; count of bases not matched to a gene: 10. Profiling relied on immunoSEQ multiplex PCR, and the TCRdb table lists in-frame clones only, not all of them. The repertoire holds approximately 82,000 clones, with just over 90% as singletons. This clone is a singleton in its sample. The sequence came from a female donor with multiple sclerosis, enrolled in a pregnancy study. This chain links TRBV28 with TRBJ2-2, with 10 positions matching TRBD2. The sequenced sample was CD4+ T cells from peripheral blood mononuclear cells, obtained in the second trimester of pregnancy. CDR3 in amino acids: CASSLPLAGSRGTGELFF. DNA of the CDR3: TGTGCCAGCAGTTTACCACTAGCGGGATCTCGGGGCACCGGGGAGCTGTTTTTT.